The rows below give T cell receptor beta chains drawn from one sample of a study of cytomegalovirus exposure and HLA in healthy donors. The table came from immunoSEQ multiplex PCR; TCRdb's copy has only in-frame clones and leaves some out. The sample records around 150,000 clones, approximately 85% being singletons. Sequences were obtained from PBMCs. The receptors originated from a man aged 18 to 29 in good health and CMV-seropositive. Each CDR3 is given with its conserved first and last residue. The D gene is left open where the match is weak. Size values are once, few and many counts, or a class for expanded clones, and some rows have none.

TRBJ2-7	-	TRBV4-2	-	TGTGCCAGCAGCCAAGATCTCAGACTCGGCGAGCAGTACTTC	CASSQDLRLGEQYF
TRBJ2-5	-	TRBV5-4	-	TGTGCCAGCAGCTTGGAACTGGTCTCCGAAGAGACCCAGTACTTC	CASSLELVSEETQYF
TRBJ2-3	-	TRBV19	TRBD1	TGTGCCAGTAGTAGCTCAACACAGGGGGTTTGGACTGCGCGTCAAAATACGCAGTATTTT	CASSSSTQGVWTARQNTQYF
TRBJ1-5	-	TRBV5-8	-	TGTGCCAGCAGCTTGTCAGGGAATCAGCCCCAGCATTTT	CASSLSGNQPQHF
TRBJ1-1	-	TRBV5-4	-	TGTGCCAGCAGCTTGTCGGCGGCGACTGCGGGGAGCACTGAAGCTTTCTTT	CASSLSAATAGSTEAFF
TRBJ2-5	-	TRBV7-8	TRBD1	TGTGCCACCGGACAGGGCACAGAGACCCAGTACTTC	CATGQGTETQYF
TRBJ1-4	once	TRBV5-1	-	TGCGCCAGCAGCTTGGAAGCAGGGCGTAATGAAAAACTGTTTTTT	CASSLEAGRNEKLFF
TRBJ2-7	-	TRBV7-9	-	TGTGCCAGCAGCTTACTCTCAGACAGATCCTACGAGCAGTACTTC	CASSLLSDRSYEQYF
TRBJ2-7	-	TRBV7-8	-	TGTGCCAGCAGCAACGGCCGGGGGGCATATGAGCAGTACTTC	CASSNGRGAYEQYF
TRBJ1-4	once	TRBV4-3	TRBD1	TGCGCCAGCAGCCTGACAGGGGGCCCTAATGAAAAACTGTTTTTT	CASSLTGGPNEKLFF
TRBJ1-1	-	TRBV6-4	TRBD1	TGTGCCAGGAGGGGGACAGGGGTTTCGGAAGCTTTCTTT	CARRGTGVSEAFF
TRBJ2-3	-	TRBV9	TRBD2	TGTGCCAGCAGCCCCTGGGCTAGCGGGGGGGCCAGCTTTATGGGAGATACGCAGTATTTT	CASSPWASGGASFMGDTQYF
TRBJ2-2	-	TRBV14	TRBD2	TGTGCCAGCAGCCCGACTACGACTAGCGGGTACACCGGGGAGCTGTTTTTT	CASSPTTTSGYTGELFF
TRBJ1-4	-	TRBV5-1	-	TGCGCCAGCAGCTTGGGACAGAATGAAAAACTGTTTTTT	CASSLGQNEKLFF
TRBJ2-7	-	TRBV4-1	-	TGCGCCAGCAGCGAAACAGGGAACGAGCAGTACTTC	CASSETGNEQYF
TRBJ2-1	-	TRBV7-9	TRBD2	TGTGCCAGCAGCCGCGGACTAGCGGGGGGGCAGGTTGAGCAGTTCTTC	CASSRGLAGGQVEQFF
TRBJ1-4	-	TRBV5-6	-	TGTGCCAGCAGCTTGGCCGACAGGACTAATGAAAAACTGTTTTTT	CASSLADRTNEKLFF
TRBJ2-5	-	TRBV19	-	TGTGCCAGTAGTATACGAGAGACCCAGTACTTC	CASSIRETQYF
TRBJ1-5	-	TRBV6-5	TRBD1	TGTGCCAGCAGGTCGGACAGGGGACAGCCCCAGCATTTT	CASRSDRGQPQHF
TRBJ2-7	-	TRBV29-1	-	TGCAGCGTTGTGTTAGAAGGGGCTTACGAGCAGTACTTC	CSVVLEGAYEQYF
TRBJ1-2	few	TRBV5-1	TRBD1	TGCGCCAGCAGCTTACAACCGGGACAGGGTGGCTATGGCTACACCTTC	CASSLQPGQGGYGYTF
TRBJ1-1	-	TRBV9	TRBD1	TGTGCCAGCAGCGCGGGGACAGGGTTGAACACTGAAGCTTTCTTT	CASSAGTGLNTEAFF
TRBJ1-1	-	TRBV7-9	TRBD1	TGTTCCAGCCATTCCAGGGGGCGAGGGGACACTGAAGCTTTCTTT	CSSHSRGRGDTEAFF
TRBJ2-1	-	TRBV7-2	-	TGTGCCAGCAGCTGGGGAGCAAGCTCCTACAATGAGCAGTTCTTC	CASSWGASSYNEQFF
TRBJ2-7	-	TRBV7-9	-	TGTGCCAGCAGCCTCCTCTCGGGGGAGCAGTACTTC	CASSLLSGEQYF
TRBJ2-5	once	TRBV30	TRBD1	TGTGCCTGGAGTCCAGGACAGGGGGCTTTGTACTTC	CAWSPGQGALYF
TRBJ2-6	-	TRBV19	TRBD1	TGTGCCACCACAGGGGGAGGTGGGGCCAACGTCCTGACTTTC	CATTGGGGANVLTF
TRBJ1-3	-	TRBV4-3	-	TGCGCCAGCAGCCAAGGAGTCCAGGGAACTGGAAACACCATATATTTT	CASSQGVQGTGNTIYF
TRBJ2-5	once	TRBV9	-	TGTGCCAGCAGCGTAGAAGGGGCTGGGACCCAGTACTTC	CASSVEGAGTQYF
TRBJ2-5	-	TRBV9	TRBD2	TGTGCCAGCAGCTCGGAGCGGGGGGCATGGGAGACCCAGTACTTC	CASSSERGAWETQYF
TRBJ2-5	-	TRBV19	TRBD2	TGTGCCAGTAGTCCAGGGACTAGCGGGAAGACACCAAGAGGGACCCAGTACTTC	CASSPGTSGKTPRGTQYF
TRBJ2-1	-	TRBV5-1	TRBD1	TGCGCCAGCAGCTTGACAAGACAGGGTTTTCATGAGCAGTTCTTC	CASSLTRQGFHEQFF
TRBJ2-1	once	TRBV29-1	TRBD1	TGCAGCGTTGACGGGACAGGGAGGTATGACAATGAGCAGTTCTTC	CSVDGTGRYDNEQFF
TRBJ2-7	-	TRBV6-5	-	TGTGCCAGCAGTTCAGACTGGAGATCCTACGAGCAGTACTTC	CASSSDWRSYEQYF
TRBJ2-7	-	TRBV6-5	TRBD2	TGTGCCAGCAGTGTAGCGGGGGGGCCCTACGAGCAGTACTTC	CASSVAGGPYEQYF
TRBJ1-2	once	TRBV12-5	-	TGTGCTAGTGGCCCGGACAGTCTAATCTTTGGCTACACCTTC	CASGPDSLIFGYTF
TRBJ2-1	-	TRBV18	TRBD2	TGTGCCAGCTCACCACCGGCCCAGCGGGGGGGACAGCAGTTCTTC	CASSPPAQRGGQQFF
TRBJ2-2	once	TRBV5-8	-	TGTGCCAGCAGCTTTTTTCCCGTTACCGGGGAGCTGTTTTTT	CASSFFPVTGELFF
TRBJ1-1	-	TRBV10-3	-	TGTGCCATCAGTGTCGGGGGGGCTCAGGCTTTCTTT	CAISVGGAQAFF
TRBJ2-1	-	TRBV2	-	TGTGCCAGCAGTGAAACCTCCACCGGGTTGTATGAGCAGTTCTTC	CASSETSTGLYEQFF
TRBJ2-3	-	TRBV7-6	TRBD2	TGTGCCAGCAGCCTGGGAGCGGGGTACACAGATACGCAGTATTTT	CASSLGAGYTDTQYF
TRBJ2-7	-	TRBV11-3	-	TGTGCCAGCAGCCAAGGGACAGCGGGCGAGCAGTACTTC	CASSQGTAGEQYF
TRBJ2-1	-	TRBV10-3	TRBD2	TGTGCCATCAGTGTGTCGGGGACTAGCGGGGGGAAGAACAATGAGCAGTTCTTC	CAISVSGTSGGKNNEQFF
TRBJ1-3	-	TRBV6-5	-	TGTGCCAGCAGTTACTCCCGAAGCGCTGGAAACACCATATATTTT	CASSYSRSAGNTIYF
TRBJ2-7	-	TRBV7-2	-	TGTGCCAGCAGCTTAGGCACAGGGCCTACCTACGAGCAGTACTTC	CASSLGTGPTYEQYF
TRBJ2-2	-	TRBV6-6	TRBD2	TGTGCCAGCAGATCCGGGGGGGCGAACACCGGGGAGCTGTTTTTT	CASRSGGANTGELFF
TRBJ1-1	-	TRBV7-6	TRBD1	TGTGCCAGCAGCTTTCCAGGGGGCAAGGACACTGAAGCTTTCTTT	CASSFPGGKDTEAFF
TRBJ1-4	-	TRBV4-3	TRBD1	TGCGCCAGCAGCCACGCATCCGGGACAGGGGATGAAAAACTGTTTTTT	CASSHASGTGDEKLFF
TRBJ2-2	-	TRBV10-3	-	TGTGCCATCAGACTATCAGACCCCGGGGAGCTGTTTTTT	CAIRLSDPGELFF
TRBJ2-7	-	TRBV2	TRBD1	TGTGCCAGCAGTGCCCGGGACAGGGGCGAGCAGTACTTC	CASSARDRGEQYF
TRBJ1-1	-	TRBV25-1	-	TGTGCCAGCAGTGAATACGGAGGAGGAAAGACCGAAGCTTTCTTT	CASSEYGGGKTEAFF
TRBJ1-2	-	TRBV29-1	-	TGCAGCGTCACTCGAGGGAATGGCTACACCTTC	CSVTRGNGYTF
TRBJ2-3	-	TRBV2	TRBD1	TGTGCCAGCTCGGGACAGGGTCGCACAGATACGCAGTATTTT	CASSGQGRTDTQYF
TRBJ2-3	-	TRBV18	-	TGTGCCAGCTCACTGTTTGAAGGGGTCAGGGATACGCAGTATTTT	CASSLFEGVRDTQYF
TRBJ2-5	-	TRBV21-1	-	TGTGCCAGCAGCAAAGAGGTCCTTGGGACAGACGATTGGGAGACCCAGTACTTC	CASSKEVLGTDDWETQYF
TRBJ1-1	-	TRBV7-9	-	TGTGCCAGCAGCGTGGACAGCGTCTTTGAAGCTTTCTTT	CASSVDSVFEAFF
TRBJ2-2	-	TRBV5-4	-	TGTGCCAGCAGCTATGGAGGGGGCGCCGGGGAGCTGTTTTTT	CASSYGGGAGELFF
TRBJ2-7	-	TRBV4-2	-	TGTGCCAGCAGCCAATCAGGGTCTGAGTCCTACGAGCAGTACTTC	CASSQSGSESYEQYF
TRBJ2-3	-	TRBV7-8	TRBD2	TGTGCCAGCAGCTTAGGGCTAGCGGGGGATACGCAGTATTTT	CASSLGLAGDTQYF
TRBJ2-5	-	TRBV27	TRBD1	TGTGCCAGCAGCCCCGGGACAGGGGGTGAAGAGACCCAGTACTTC	CASSPGTGGEETQYF